The 25 T cell receptor beta chains below come from one sample, sequenced in a study of blood T cell repertoires in COVID-19. Some clones are missing from TCRdb's copy, which holds only in-frame ones; the method was immunoSEQ multiplex PCR. The sample lists 130,000 to 150,000 clones, 80% to 90% occurring once. The sequencing sample was made of peripheral blood. These receptors were collected from a woman aged 60-75 years with COVID-19, enrolled during active disease.

This clone was detected only once. The chain combines TRBV19 with TRBJ2-5; 8 bases align to TRBD1. CDR1 LNHDA and CDR2 SQIVND come from the germline V gene (reference sequence). The CDR3 runs to 15 residues. Trimming took 7 bases from V and 5 from J; bases not matched to a gene: 12. CDR3 sequence reads: CASNEGQGDWETQYF. The CDR3 DNA is TGTGCCAGTAACGAAGGACAGGGTGATTGGGAGACCCAGTACTTC.

This clone came up once. The V call is TRBV12-3 or TRBV12-4, the J call TRBJ1-3; D is ambiguous. This CDR3 has 13 amino acids. V shed 3 bases and J shed 5 bases, with 8 bases lying between them. The CDR3 sequence is CASSLAERNTIYF. Here the CDR3 DNA reads TGTGCCAGCAGTTTGGCGGAAAGAAACACCATATATTTT.

The chain links TRBV2 to TRBJ2-5, with D perhaps TRBD2 (8 bases). V lost 4 bases, J lost 5 bases, and 14 bases lay in between. The length of the CDR3 is 14 residues. The germline V gene has CDR1 SNHLY and CDR2 FYNNEI. The CDR3 DNA follows: TGTGCCAGCAGTGCCGGGAGGGGGCGGGAGACCCAGTACTTC. Translated: CASSAGRGRETQYF.

J is TRBJ1-2 and V is TRBV18; 11 bases are shared with TRBD1. The CDR3 covers 15 residues. Germline V gene lookup returns CDR1 KGHSH and CDR2 LQKENI. V shed 2 bases and J 3 bases; nucleotides not matched to a gene: 2. The CDR3 coding sequence is TGTGCCAGCTCACCAGGACAGGGGGCAGACTATGGCTACACCTTC. Its protein product is CASSPGQGADYGYTF.

This chain connects TRBV3-1 (or the pseudogene TRBV3-2) to TRBJ2-7, with D unresolved. Germline CDR1 is LGHDT and CDR2 is YNNKEL (reference sequence). Trimming took 3 bases from V and 1 from J, leaving 7 bases between them. The CDR3 covers 13 residues. The chain's CDR3 is CASSHTVSYEQYF. The CDR3 region has the DNA TGTGCCAGCAGCCACACAGTGTCCTACGAGCAGTACTTC.

V usage is TRBV6-5 and J usage is TRBJ2-3; the D is unclear. Germline V gene lookup returns CDR1 MNHEY and CDR2 SVGAGI. The length of the CDR3 is 11 residues. Trimming took off 8 bases at V and 0 bases at J, with 3 bases between the two ends. The CDR3 protein is CASRSTDTQYF. The DNA for the CDR3 is TGTGCCAGCCGGAGCACAGATACGCAGTATTTT.

This clone turned up a few times. The rearrangement uses TRBV7-2 and TRBJ1-3; the D is unclear. Trimming cost V 5 bases and J 4 bases, with 18 bases left between them. Germline CDR1 SGHTA, CDR2 FQGNSA. The CDR3 runs to 16 residues. DNA of the CDR3: TGTGCCAGCAGCCCAAACCCGGGGAAATCGGGAAACACCATATATTTT. Protein: CASSPNPGKSGNTIYF.

This clone was seen once. CDR3 in amino acids: CASSFSGTSTDTQYF. CDR3 bases: TGCGCCAGCAGTTTTAGCGGGACTAGCACAGATACGCAGTATTTT. The chain carries TRBV5-1 and TRBJ2-3; 8 bases line up with TRBD2. The J segment lost 0 bases and the V segment lost 5 bases, leaving 5 bases of the junction unmatched. The germline V gene encodes CDR1 SGHRS and CDR2 YFSETQ. The CDR3 runs to 15 residues.

The chain links TRBV7-2 to TRBJ2-3; D possibly corresponds to TRBD2 (6 bases). Trimming removed 5 bases from V and 3 bases from J, with 24 bases in between. Germline lookup yields CDR1 SGHTA and CDR2 FQGNSA. This CDR3 has 18 amino acids. The CDR3 region is CASSPGSTGGILTDTQYF. The CDR3 nucleotides read TGTGCCAGCAGCCCCGGGTCCACTGGGGGGATATTGACAGATACGCAGTATTTT.

The chain joins TRBV29-1 to TRBJ2-3; D may be TRBD2 (6 bases). The CDR3 runs 14 residues. CDR1 is SQVTM and CDR2 is ANQGSEA in the germline V gene. The V end lost 6 bases, the J end lost 3 bases, and 16 bases lay between the germline ends. The CDR3, as DNA: TGCAGCGTGCACGGGGGTTGGGGAACAGATACGCAGTATTTT. This translates into CSVHGGWGTDTQYF.

V gene TRBV30 combines with J gene TRBJ2-3; 9 bases align to TRBD2. V shed 5 bases and J 2 bases; nucleotides not matched to a gene: 5. The germline V gene has CDR1 GTSNPN and CDR2 SVGIG (reference sequence). The CDR3 is 14 residues long. The CDR3 region has the DNA TGTGCCTGGGGAGCGGGGGGTTACACAGATACGCAGTATTTT. Its protein is CAWGAGGYTDTQYF.

V and J are TRBV5-1 and TRBJ1-4; 7 bases align to TRBD1. Germline CDR1 reads SGHRS; CDR2 reads YFSETQ. V lost 2 bases and J lost 6; bases outside the gene matches: 10. This CDR3 is 16 amino acids long. The CDR3 protein is CASSLNSGTDYEKLFF. In DNA form, the CDR3 reads TGCGCCAGCAGCTTAAACTCCGGGACAGACTATGAAAAACTGTTTTTT.

This rearrangement joins TRBV4-1 to TRBJ1-2, with D unresolved. Germline V lookup: CDR1 MGHRA, CDR2 YSYEKL. Trimming removed 0 bases from V and 2 bases from J, with 13 bases in between. The CDR3 is 16 residues long. Here the CDR3 reads CASSQDIGSGNYGYTF. The CDR3 nucleotides read TGCGCCAGCAGCCAAGATATTGGGTCAGGAAACTATGGCTACACCTTC.

The chain couples TRBV5-6 to TRBJ2-7; TRBD2 agrees at 11 bases. Per germline, CDR1 SGHDT and CDR2 YYEEEE. After removal of 4 bases from V and 7 bases from J, the junction contained 13 bases not matched to a gene. CDR3 length equals 16 residues. The CDR3 bases are TGTGCCAGCAGCCGCCTCAGACTAGCGGGGACGGAAGAGCAGTACTTC. Translated, it gives CASSRLRLAGTEEQYF.

This clone was seen more than once but under ten times. V and J are TRBV10-1 and TRBJ2-1, with D tentatively TRBD2 (5 bases). From germline, CDR1 is WNHNN and CDR2 SYGVQD (reference sequence). The CDR3 consists of 12 residues. Trimming took off 6 bases at V and 6 bases at J, with 9 bases between the two ends. CDR3 protein: CASSGSGNEQFF. CDR3 coding DNA: TGCGCCAGCAGCGGCAGCGGCAATGAGCAGTTCTTC.

This clone showed up just once. This chain links TRBV9 with TRBJ1-2; 10 bases are shared with TRBD1. Per the germline V gene, CDR1 is SGDLS and CDR2 is YYNGEE. Germline trimming cut 3 bases from V and 3 bases from J; bases unmatched to any gene: 5. The CDR3 sequence is 15 residues long. DNA of the CDR3: TGTGCCAGCAGCGATCCGGGACAGGGGTACTATGGCTACACCTTC. Translation: CASSDPGQGYYGYTF. Variable domain in full (rest from reference TRBV9 and TRBJ1-2): DSGVTQTPKHLITATGQRVTLRCSPRSGDLSVYWYQQSLDQGLQFLIQYYNGEERAKGNILERFSAQQFPDLHSELNLSSLELGDSALYFCASSDPGQGYYGYTFGSGTRLTVV.

The chain uses TRBV2 and TRBJ1-1; D is perhaps TRBD1 (5 bases). Germline V gives CDR1 SNHLY, CDR2 FYNNEI. Trimming removed 1 base from V and 2 bases from J, with 8 bases in between. This CDR3 comprises 14 residues. CDR3 in DNA: TGTGCCAGCAGTGAAGTTCAGGGTAACACTGAAGCTTTCTTT. Translation: CASSEVQGNTEAFF.

The V call is TRBV6-5, the J call TRBJ2-3, with 7 bases aligning to TRBD1. Germline V gives CDR1 MNHEY, CDR2 SVGAGI. The CDR3 sequence is 14 residues long. After removal of 6 bases from V and 2 bases from J, the junction contained 5 bases not matched to a gene. CDR3 in amino acids: CASRRGTATDTQYF. CDR3 sequence (DNA): TGTGCCAGCAGGAGGGGGACAGCCACAGATACGCAGTATTTT.

The J gene is TRBJ1-2, the V gene TRBV3-1 (or the pseudogene TRBV3-2); D unclear. Germline V CDR1 and CDR2: LGHDT, YNNKEL (reference sequence). V lost 0 bases and J lost 0, with 11 bases in between. This CDR3 is 16 amino acids long. The CDR3 DNA reads TGTGCCAGCAGCCAAGAAGCCGGCAGGTCTAACTATGGCTACACCTTC. It yields the protein CASSQEAGRSNYGYTF.

The CDR3 reads CASSLGSEEQYF. In nucleotides, the CDR3 is TGTGCCAGCAGCTTAGGCTCGGAGGAGCAGTACTTC. The chain carries TRBV5-4 and TRBJ2-7; no definite D call. The CDR3 has 12 amino acids. V shed 2 bases and J shed 7 bases, with 10 bases lying between them. Looked up from germline, CDR1 is SGHNT and CDR2 is YYREEE (reference sequence).

The CDR3 reads CASSIARAYEQYF. The CDR3 nucleotides are TGTGCCAGTAGTATAGCCAGGGCCTACGAGCAGTACTTC. V and J are TRBV19 and TRBJ2-7; weak D call: TRBD1 (5 bases). The CDR3 totals 13 residues. CDR1 is LNHDA, CDR2 SQIVND, per germline (reference sequence). The V gene lost 1 base and the J gene lost 2 bases, with 6 bases spanning the gap. The whole variable domain, remainder taken from reference TRBV19 and TRBJ2-7, is DGGITQSPKYLFRKEGQNVTLSCEQNLNHDAMYWYRQDPGQGLRLIYYSQIVNDFQKGDIAEGYSVSREKKESFPLTVTSAQKNPTAFYLCASSIARAYEQYFGPGTRLTVT.

The chain couples TRBV5-6 to TRBJ2-2; tentatively, D is TRBD2 (5 bases). The V gene's germline CDR1 is SGHDT and CDR2 YYEEEE. This CDR3 is 16 amino acids long. Trimming removed 6 bases from V and 2 bases from J, with 17 bases in between. Here the CDR3 reads CASTGGSSINTGELFF. CDR3 coding DNA: TGTGCCAGCACCGGAGGCAGTTCAATAAACACCGGGGAGCTGTTTTTT.

This chain joins TRBV7-9 and TRBJ1-6, with D possibly matching TRBD1 (6 bases). V was clipped by 2 bases and J by 2 bases, with 7 bases between them. The CDR3 consists of 15 residues. Germline V lookup: CDR1 SEHNR, CDR2 FQNEAQ (reference sequence). The CDR3 sequence is CASSLSGAYNSPLHF. DNA for the CDR3: TGTGCCAGCAGCTTATCAGGGGCCTATAATTCACCCCTCCACTTT.

The J gene is TRBJ1-2, the V gene TRBV14; possible D gene TRBD1, 5 bases. Trimming took 1 base from V and 4 from J, leaving 16 bases between them. Germline CDR1 is SGHDN and CDR2 is FVKESK. This CDR3 comprises 16 residues. For the CDR3, the DNA is TGTGCCAGCAGCCAAGTAGCGGGACCTCGCGGCTATGGCTACACCTTC. The encoded protein is CASSQVAGPRGYGYTF.

This sequence joins TRBV14 and TRBJ2-7, with 9 positions matching TRBD1. V lost 4 bases and J lost 5; bases outside the gene matches: 6. Germline lookup yields CDR1 SGHDN and CDR2 FVKESK. This CDR3 has 14 amino acids. The CDR3 reads CASSRLGQGNEQYF. The CDR3 DNA reads as TGTGCCAGCAGCCGCCTGGGACAGGGCAACGAGCAGTACTTC.